Listed here are 9 T cell receptor beta chains from one sample, sequenced in a study of shared clonotypes between healthy human individuals. Data came from immunoSEQ multiplex PCR; TCRdb stores just in-frame clones and leaves some out. This table holds approximately 1,000,000 clones, 70% to 85% found once. The sample consisted of memory CD4+ T cells from PBMCs. The subset here: CD45RA-negative fraction. These TCRs come from a man between 18 and 29 years old in good health. Some clones in this sample may be carry-over from other donors' samples.

There are a few counts of this clone. V usage is TRBV5-4 and J usage is TRBJ2-5; TRBD1 matches at 7 bases. Germline CDR1 reads SGHNT; CDR2 reads YYREEE (reference sequence). Trimming at V came to 6 bases and at J to 4 bases, leaving 6 bases not matched to a gene. The CDR3 runs to 13 residues. The CDR3 DNA is TGTGCCAGCACCCCAGGGGGTCGAGAGACCCAGTACTTC. It yields the protein CASTPGGRETQYF.

Note on this clone: Other DNA sequences within the sample encode an identical CDR3. This chain joins TRBV28 and TRBJ1-1; weak D call: TRBD1 (5 bases). The CDR3 sequence is 14 residues long. The V gene's germline CDR1 is MDHEN and CDR2 SYDVKM. V was trimmed by 4 bases and J by 4 bases, leaving 13 bases between them. The CDR3 nucleotides are TGTGCCAGCAGTTCTTTAGGGGAGGGCACTGAAGCTTTCTTT. Its translation: CASSSLGEGTEAFF. Complete variable domain (other parts from reference TRBV28 and TRBJ1-1): DVKVTQSSRYLVKRTGEKVFLECVQDMDHENMFWYRQDPGLGLRLIYFSYDVKMKEKGDIPEGYSVSREKKERFSLILESASTNQTSMYLCASSSLGEGTEAFFGQGTRLTVV.

This clone was seen more than once but under ten times. The chain has TRBV10-3 and TRBJ1-2; D not resolved. The germline V gene encodes CDR1 ENHRY and CDR2 SYGVKD. The V and J ends lost 1 base and 4 bases respectively, with 10 bases between them. The CDR3 contains 14 residues. The CDR3 DNA sequence: TGTGCCATCAGTGAGTACGACGGACCCTATGGCTACACCTTC. Translation gives CAISEYDGPYGYTF.

V gene TRBV6-5 combines with J gene TRBJ2-7; 10 bases line up with TRBD2. Germline trimming cut 2 bases from V and 1 base from J; bases unmatched to any gene: 5. This CDR3 is 16 amino acids long. CDR1 is MNHEY, CDR2 SVGAGI, per germline. The CDR3 here is CASSYQLAGHSYEQYF. Written as DNA, the CDR3 is TGTGCCAGCAGTTACCAACTAGCGGGGCATTCCTACGAGCAGTACTTC.

V gene TRBV12-5 combines with J gene TRBJ2-3; no clear D. Germline V lookup: CDR1 LGHNT, CDR2 FRNRAP. V lost 0 bases to trimming and J lost 6 bases, with 7 bases between them. The CDR3 sequence is 13 residues long. Here the CDR3 DNA reads TGTGCTAGTGGTTTGGTACTCGGGGATACGCAGTATTTT. Encoded protein: CASGLVLGDTQYF.

This clone has only one observation. J is TRBJ2-2 and V is TRBV5-1, with D maybe TRBD2 (6 bases). The germline V and J ends were trimmed by 0 bases and 3 bases, with 15 bases remaining between them. Germline V gene data show CDR1 as SGHRS and CDR2 as YFSETQ. CDR3 length equals 17 residues. Written as DNA, the CDR3 is TGCGCCAGCAGCTTGGGGGCCCGGGGAGGCGACACCGGGGAGCTGTTTTTT. It yields the protein CASSLGARGGDTGELFF.

V is TRBV6-4 and J is TRBJ2-3; 14 bases fit TRBD2. This CDR3 spans 15 amino acids. The V segment lost 4 bases and the J segment 4 bases; nucleotides outside the gene matches: 1. In germline, CDR1 is MRHNA, CDR2 SNTAGT. This CDR3 reads CASSGLAGGPDTQYF. In nucleotides, the CDR3 is TGTGCCAGCAGTGGACTAGCGGGAGGGCCAGATACGCAGTATTTT.

The chain couples TRBV11-1 to TRBJ2-5; perhaps D is TRBD1 or TRBD2 (5 bases each). With 2 bases removed from V and 5 bases from J, the gap between germline ends came to 18 bases. Germline V gene sequence: CDR1 SGHAT, CDR2 FQDESV (reference sequence). CDR3 length equals 16 residues. CDR3 amino acids: CASSLYRRQGVETQYF. The CDR3, as DNA: TGTGCCAGCAGCTTATATCGTCGGCAGGGAGTTGAGACCCAGTACTTC.

V is TRBV6-5 and J is TRBJ2-7; TRBD1 is a possible D gene (5 bases). Trimming cost V 9 bases and J 0 bases, with 18 bases left between them. The CDR3 sequence is 15 residues long. The V gene's germline CDR1 is MNHEY and CDR2 SVGAGI. CDR3 protein: CASRLRGTGSYEQYF. For the CDR3, the DNA is TGTGCCAGTCGCCTTAGGGGAACGGGCTCCTACGAGCAGTACTTC.